These 25 T cell receptor beta chains originate from one sample sequenced in a study of T cell responses to AZD1222 COVID-19 vaccine. Only in-frame clones appear in the TCRdb table, and some are missing; sequencing was by immunoSEQ multiplex PCR. The data hold around 150,000 clones, with more than 75% observed a single time. The specimen comprised peripheral blood, sampled 28 days after the second AZD1222 dose. The receptors shown here come from an adult who received the AZD1222 COVID-19 vaccine.

This rearrangement joins TRBV5-1 to TRBJ1-2; D may be TRBD1 (5 bases). This CDR3 spans 12 amino acids. Germline loops: CDR1 SGHRS, CDR2 YFSETQ. V lost 4 bases to trimming and J lost 7 bases, with 11 bases between them. The DNA for the CDR3 is TGCGCCAGCAGCCTACTAGGGGCTGGCTACACCTTC. The encoded protein is CASSLLGAGYTF.

The V call is TRBV4-3, the J call TRBJ2-7; a possible D gene is TRBD1 (5 bases). The germline gives CDR1 LGHNA, CDR2 YSLEER. This CDR3 contains 17 residues. V was clipped by 0 bases and J by 2 bases, with 17 bases between them. The CDR3 DNA is TGCGCCAGCAGCCAAGACAATCGGCAGGGTCAGGCCTACGAGCAGTACTTC. Translating it yields CASSQDNRQGQAYEQYF.

V and J are TRBV25-1 and TRBJ2-6; D unresolved. CDR3 length: 15 residues. The germline V and J ends were trimmed by 0 bases and 2 bases, with 5 bases remaining between them. Germline values: CDR1 MGHDK, CDR2 SYGVNS. CDR3 nucleotide sequence: TGTGCCAGCAGTGAATATACGGCTGGGGCCAACGTCCTGACTTTC. Its protein product is CASSEYTAGANVLTF. Supplemented by reference TRBV25-1 and TRBJ2-6, the full variable domain reads EADIYQTPRYLVIGTGKKITLECSQTMGHDKMYWYQQDPGMELHLIHYSYGVNSTEKGDLSSESTVSRIRTEHFPLTLESARPSHTSQYLCASSEYTAGANVLTFGAGSRLTVL.

This chain links TRBV3-1 (or the pseudogene TRBV3-2) with TRBJ2-2, with a tentative D call TRBD2 (5 bases). Per germline, CDR1 LGHDT and CDR2 YNNKEL (reference sequence). This CDR3 spans 15 amino acids. Trimming shortened V by 3 bases and J by 7 bases, and 15 bases separated the two germline ends. In DNA, the CDR3 is TGTGCCAGCAGCCACCAGACGAGGGCTGACGGGGAGCTGTTTTTT. Protein product: CASSHQTRADGELFF.

The rearrangement links TRBV6-5 to TRBJ1-3; D unresolved. The CDR3 has 12 amino acids. Trimming shortened V by 9 bases and J by 0 bases, and 6 bases separated the two germline ends. Germline-derived CDR1 and CDR2 are MNHEY and SVGAGI. The CDR3 sequence: CASTLSGNTIYF. CDR3 DNA sequence: TGTGCCAGTACTCTCTCTGGAAACACCATATATTTT.

The J gene is TRBJ1-1, the V gene TRBV15, with 8 nucleotides matching TRBD1. Per germline, CDR1 LNHNV and CDR2 YYDKDF (reference sequence). The J segment lost 1 base and the V segment lost 4 bases, leaving 2 bases of the junction unmatched. The CDR3 extends over 14 amino acids. CDR3 in amino acids: CATSIDRGNTEAFF. DNA for the CDR3: TGTGCCACCAGCATCGACAGGGGGAACACTGAAGCTTTCTTT.

This chain links TRBV7-2 with TRBJ1-4, with D possibly TRBD1 on 6 matching bases. The CDR3 loop spans 15 amino acids. V lost 1 base, J lost 6 bases, and 12 bases lay in between. CDR1 SGHTA and CDR2 FQGNSA come from the germline V gene. The chain's CDR3 is CASSLGRGRDEKLFF. The CDR3 region has the DNA TGTGCCAGCAGCTTAGGCAGGGGTAGGGATGAAAAACTGTTTTTT.

The rearrangement joins TRBV7-8 to TRBJ1-3; no reliable D call. The V end was cut by 5 bases, the J end by 1 base, with 27 bases between. The length of the CDR3 is 20 residues. Germline V gene sequence: CDR1 SGHVS, CDR2 FQNEAQ. The CDR3 sequence: CASSPRWTGVDVGSGNTIYF. CDR3 DNA: TGTGCCAGCAGCCCTCGCTGGACGGGAGTTGACGTTGGGTCTGGAAACACCATATATTTT.

The J gene is TRBJ1-1, the V gene TRBV5-6; D gene uncertain. Germline-derived CDR1 and CDR2 are SGHDT and YYEEEE. The CDR3 totals 15 residues. V was trimmed by 0 bases and J by 4 bases, leaving 13 bases between them. In DNA form, the CDR3 reads TGTGCCAGCAGCTTGGGGTGGAACATATTCACTGAAGCTTTCTTT. This translates into CASSLGWNIFTEAFF.

V and J are TRBV19 and TRBJ2-5, with D maybe TRBD2 (6 bases). Germline lookup yields CDR1 LNHDA and CDR2 SQIVND (reference sequence). This CDR3 spans 14 amino acids. With 3 bases removed from V and 4 bases from J, the gap between germline ends came to 12 bases. CDR3 protein: CASSITGGGETQYF. CDR3 DNA sequence: TGTGCCAGTAGTATCACCGGGGGAGGAGAGACCCAGTACTTC.

The chain combines TRBV5-1 with TRBJ1-1; the match to TRBD1 covers 8 bases. The length of the CDR3 is 14 residues. CDR1 and CDR2 from the germline V gene are SGHRS and YFSETQ. Losses at the gene ends were 2 bases for V and 5 bases for J; bases not matched to a gene: 5. CDR3 region: CASSLLDRVTEAFF. The CDR3 coding sequence is TGCGCCAGCAGCTTATTGGACAGGGTTACTGAAGCTTTCTTT.

The chain joins TRBV6-5 to TRBJ1-2, with unresolved D. Trimming removed 9 bases at V and 4 bases at J, with 18 bases between. CDR1 is MNHEY, CDR2 SVGAGI, per germline. The CDR3 has 14 residues. The CDR3 DNA follows: TGTGCCAGTCAATCTGGACCGCAGGCCTATGGCTACACCTTC. Residues: CASQSGPQAYGYTF.

This clone was counted a single time. V usage is TRBV30 and J usage is TRBJ2-7; TRBD1 might be the D (6 bases). The germline V gene has CDR1 GTSNPN and CDR2 SVGIG (reference sequence). Trimming took 0 bases from V and 3 from J, leaving 9 bases between them. There are 13 residues in the CDR3. CDR3 nucleotides: TGTGCCTGGAGTGTAGGGGGACACTACGAGCAGTACTTC. As protein: CAWSVGGHYEQYF.

The V and J genes are TRBV11-3 and TRBJ2-5; D is ambiguous. The CDR3 runs to 13 residues. Germline V gene data show CDR1 as SGHNT and CDR2 as YENEEA. Trimming pared 6 bases from V and 4 bases from J, leaving 12 bases between. CDR3 bases: TGTGCCAGCAGACAGACTGGCGGAGAGACCCAGTACTTC. Amino acid sequence: CASRQTGGETQYF.

The chain combines TRBV18 with TRBJ1-1; no clear D. V lost 4 bases to trimming and J lost 4 bases, with 10 bases between them. The germline gives CDR1 KGHSH, CDR2 LQKENI. CDR3 length: 13 residues. The CDR3 region has the DNA TGTGCCAGCTCACGAGAGATGGGCACTGAAGCTTTCTTT. It codes for CASSREMGTEAFF.

This chain joins TRBV4-3 and TRBJ1-2, with TRBD1 as a possible D gene (5 bases). Germline V gives CDR1 LGHNA, CDR2 YSLEER. The CDR3 covers 15 residues. Trimming left V 0 bases short and J 1 base short, with 9 bases between. The CDR3, as DNA: TGCGCCAGCAGCCAAGATCGACAGATTAACTATGGCTACACCTTC. It is translated as CASSQDRQINYGYTF.

This sequence joins TRBV19 and TRBJ2-7, with TRBD2 identical over 9 bases. With V trimmed by 3 bases and J by 5 bases, 14 bases remained unmatched. The CDR3 has 17 residues. From germline, CDR1 is LNHDA and CDR2 SQIVND (reference sequence). Here the CDR3 DNA reads TGTGCCAGTAGTATCATACGTCGCGGGGGGGCCCAGGACGAGCAGTACTTC. It is translated as CASSIIRRGGAQDEQYF.

The chain combines TRBV10-1 with TRBJ2-3, with 7 bases lining up with TRBD1. CDR1 is WNHNN, CDR2 SYGVQD, per germline (reference sequence). The CDR3 consists of 15 residues. Trimming cost V 5 bases and J 2 bases; bases outside gene matches: 7. For the CDR3, the DNA is TGCGCCAGCAGTTCCCGGACAGGTGCCACAGATACGCAGTATTTT. Encoded protein: CASSSRTGATDTQYF.

The chain combines TRBV6-5 with TRBJ1-1; unclear D gene. The CDR3 spans 12 residues. From germline, CDR1 is MNHEY and CDR2 SVGAGI. Deletions cut 11 bases from V and 1 base from J, with 11 bases between. The CDR3 loop reads CAARGWNTEAFF. For the CDR3, the DNA is TGTGCCGCACGAGGGTGGAACACTGAAGCTTTCTTT.

This clone has only one observation. The chain carries TRBV7-2 and TRBJ2-5; possible D gene TRBD2, 7 bases. The CDR3 is 15 residues long. V was shortened by 5 bases and J by 4 bases, with 17 bases between the two germline ends. CDR1 and CDR2 from the germline V gene are SGHTA and FQGNSA. The CDR3 DNA follows: TGTGCCAGCAGCAGAGTAGGGGGGGGCCGAGAGACCCAGTACTTC. Translating it yields CASSRVGGGRETQYF.

The CDR3 DNA is TGTGCCAGCAGCTTTCTGGCTGAAGCTTTCTTT. Protein sequence: CASSFLAEAFF. V and J are TRBV7-2 and TRBJ1-1; no clear D. This CDR3 is 11 amino acids long. Germline V gives CDR1 SGHTA, CDR2 FQGNSA. The V gene lost 3 bases and the J gene lost 6 bases, with 5 bases spanning the gap.

This chain connects TRBV3-1 (or the pseudogene TRBV3-2) to TRBJ2-7, with 12 positions matching TRBD2. V dropped 2 bases and J dropped 9; count of bases not matched to a gene: 8. Germline V CDR1 and CDR2: LGHDT, YNNKEL (reference sequence). This CDR3 is built from 15 residues. The CDR3 sequence is CASSQLTSGGTGQYF. For the CDR3, the DNA is TGTGCCAGCAGCCAACTGACTAGCGGGGGTACCGGGCAGTACTTC.

The chain joins TRBV5-1 to TRBJ1-2; D remains ambiguous. This CDR3 comprises 14 residues. In germline, CDR1 is SGHRS, CDR2 YFSETQ. V was clipped by 0 bases and J by 0 bases, with 6 bases between them. This chain's CDR3 is CASSLAEANYGYTF. DNA of the CDR3: TGCGCCAGCAGCTTGGCGGAAGCTAACTATGGCTACACCTTC. Combining the CDR3 with reference TRBV5-1 and TRBJ1-2 gives the whole variable domain KAGVTQTPRYLIKTRGQQVTLSCSPISGHRSVSWYQQTPGQGLQFLFEYFSETQRNKGNFPGRFSGRQFSNSRSEMNVSTLELGDSALYLCASSLAEANYGYTFGSGTRLTVV.

The table lists this clone with a few counts. The gene calls are TRBV10-3 and TRBJ1-1; D perhaps matches TRBD1 (5 bases). Germline CDR1 ENHRY, CDR2 SYGVKD. The CDR3 loop spans 14 amino acids. V was pared by 7 bases and J by 2 bases, with 14 bases between. CDR3 coding DNA: TGTGCCATCAAGGGGTACGGACCAAACACTGAAGCTTTCTTT. Its translation: CAIKGYGPNTEAFF.

The chain recombines TRBV5-5 with TRBJ1-6, with 10 bases aligning to TRBD1. This CDR3 comprises 16 residues. V was clipped by 4 bases and J by 4 bases; unmatched bases: 5. The germline V gene encodes CDR1 SGHKS and CDR2 YYEKEE (reference sequence). This CDR3 is CASSPGDRGYNSPLHF. Here the CDR3 DNA reads TGTGCCAGCAGCCCTGGGGACAGGGGTTATAATTCACCCCTCCACTTT. The entire variable domain, with the rest obtained from reference TRBV5-5 and TRBJ1-6, is as follows: DAGVTQSPTHLIKTRGQQVTLRCSPISGHKSVSWYQQVLGQGPQFIFQYYEKEERGRGNFPDRFSARQFPNYSSELNVNALLLGDSALYLCASSPGDRGYNSPLHFGNGTRLTVT.